The 14 T cell receptor beta chains reported below all come from one sample, sequenced in a study of T cell responses to AZD1222 COVID-19 vaccine. Sequencing was performed with immunoSEQ multiplex PCR; in TCRdb, only in-frame clones are kept and a portion is missing. This table has 90,000 to 120,000 clones, about 90% appearing once. Sequencing was performed on peripheral blood, taken 28 days after the second AZD1222 dose. These receptors were taken from an adult who received the AZD1222 COVID-19 vaccine.

In this sample, this clone turned up a few times. The chain combines TRBV6-5 with TRBJ1-1; D remains unclear. V lost 0 bases to trimming and J lost 0 bases, with 8 bases between them. The CDR3 is 15 residues long. Germline CDR1 is MNHEY and CDR2 is SVGAGI. The CDR3 region has the DNA TGTGCCAGCAGTTACTCTGGGTCGCTGAACACTGAAGCTTTCTTT. Residues: CASSYSGSLNTEAFF.

This rearrangement joins TRBV6-5 to TRBJ1-1; D might be TRBD1 (5 bases). Germline V gene sequence: CDR1 MNHEY, CDR2 SVGAGI. CDR3 length: 15 amino acids. V lost 2 bases and J lost 2, with 12 bases in between. CDR3 loop: CASSYLGTGNTEAFF. CDR3 sequence (DNA): TGTGCCAGCAGTTACCTCGGGACGGGCAACACTGAAGCTTTCTTT.

The chain combines TRBV18 with TRBJ2-7, with D maybe TRBD1 (6 bases). Germline CDR1 reads KGHSH; CDR2 reads LQKENI. The ends were cut back, 3 bases at V and 3 bases at J, with 21 bases in the middle. The CDR3 totals 17 residues. Here the CDR3 reads CASSPLTGNGQFYEQYF. Here the CDR3 DNA reads TGTGCCAGCTCACCGCTTACAGGGAACGGGCAGTTCTACGAGCAGTACTTC.

V usage is TRBV15 and J usage is TRBJ2-3; the match to TRBD2 covers 9 bases. The CDR3 is made up of 16 amino acids. V gave up 0 bases and J gave up 3 bases; unmatched junction bases: 4. Germline CDR1 is LNHNV and CDR2 is YYDKDF (reference sequence). CDR3 bases: TGTGCCACCAGCAGAGATTCCGCGGGGGGGACAGATACGCAGTATTTT. It yields the protein CATSRDSAGGTDTQYF.

V gene TRBV28 combines with J gene TRBJ2-5, with D possibly TRBD2 on 6 matching bases. Deletions cut 7 bases from V and 4 bases from J, with 16 bases between. This CDR3 spans 14 amino acids. The germline CDR1 and CDR2 sequences are MDHEN and SYDVKM. CDR3 coding DNA: TGTGCCAGCACCCTGGAGGGCTACGGAGAGACCCAGTACTTC. As protein: CASTLEGYGETQYF. Full variable domain (rest looked up from reference TRBV28 and TRBJ2-5): DVKVTQSSRYLVKRTGEKVFLECVQDMDHENMFWYRQDPGLGLRLIYFSYDVKMKEKGDIPEGYSVSREKKERFSLILESASTNQTSMYLCASTLEGYGETQYFGPGTRLLVL.

This chain joins TRBV4-1 and TRBJ1-1; 9 bases map to TRBD1. Looked up from germline, CDR1 is MGHRA and CDR2 is YSYEKL. J was trimmed by 8 bases and V by 3 bases; bases with no gene match: 7. The CDR3 has 14 residues. The CDR3 region has the DNA TGCGCCAGCAGCCAGCCGGGACAGGGCCCGGAAGCTTTCTTT. Translating it yields CASSQPGQGPEAFF.

V and J are TRBV12-3 or TRBV12-4 and TRBJ1-4, with D hard to call. The V end was cut by 8 bases, the J end by 1 base, with 8 bases between. The CDR3 length is 13 residues. The CDR3 DNA sequence: TGTGCCAGCGGCCTTGAAACTAATGAAAAACTGTTTTTT. Residues: CASGLETNEKLFF.

The chain is built from TRBV7-8 and TRBJ1-4, with D perhaps matching TRBD1 (5 bases). V dropped 1 base and J dropped 6 bases, with 12 bases sitting between them. Germline CDR1 reads SGHVS; CDR2 reads FQNEAQ. The CDR3 consists of 15 residues. DNA for the CDR3: TGTGCCAGCAGCTTAGTCGGGACCACCCATGAAAAACTGTTTTTT. The encoded protein is CASSLVGTTHEKLFF.

The chain joins TRBV5-1 to TRBJ2-3; possibly TRBD1 or TRBD2 for D (5 bases each). CDR3 length equals 14 residues. Trimming took 3 bases from V and 2 from J, leaving 10 bases between them. CDR1 is SGHRS, CDR2 YFSETQ, per germline. This chain's CDR3 is CASSSQGDTDTQYF. As DNA, the CDR3 is TGCGCCAGCAGCTCCCAGGGAGACACAGATACGCAGTATTTT.

This sequence joins TRBV30 and TRBJ2-3; 14 positions agree with TRBD2. CDR3 size: 16 residues. Trimming took 3 bases from V and 4 from J; bases not matched to a gene: 6. Germline V gene data show CDR1 as GTSNPN and CDR2 as SVGIG (reference sequence). The CDR3, as DNA: TGTGCCTGGAGCCCCGGACTAGCGGGGGGTTCAGATACGCAGTATTTT. It yields the protein CAWSPGLAGGSDTQYF.

The chain combines TRBV6-1 with TRBJ1-5; perhaps TRBD1 as D (6 bases). From germline, CDR1 is MNHNS and CDR2 SASEGT. CDR3 length: 16 residues. V lost 1 base and J 1 base, leaving 11 bases between the germline ends. CDR3 nucleotide sequence: TGTGCCAGCAGTGAAGTCGGACAGTACAGCAATCAGCCCCAGCATTTT. Translated, it gives CASSEVGQYSNQPQHF.

The rearrangement links TRBV24-1 to TRBJ1-5, with D possibly TRBD1 on 5 matching bases. Per the germline V gene, CDR1 is KGHDR and CDR2 is SFDVKD. This CDR3 region has 13 residues. The ends were cut back, 7 bases at V and 5 bases at J, with 11 bases in the middle. The CDR3: CATRSGGDQPQHF. DNA of the CDR3: TGTGCCACCAGGAGTGGGGGAGATCAGCCCCAGCATTTT.

The genes are TRBV7-2 and TRBJ2-7, with TRBD2 identical over 7 bases. The CDR3 length is 16 residues. Per germline, CDR1 SGHTA and CDR2 FQGNSA. Trimming cost V 5 bases and J 2 bases; bases outside gene matches: 12. The CDR3 DNA reads TGTGCCAGCAGCCCTTACCGGGCTAGCGGAACCTACGAGCAGTACTTC. It encodes CASSPYRASGTYEQYF.

This clone showed up just once. The chain uses TRBV7-9 and TRBJ1-1; D not certain. CDR3 length: 16 residues. With 0 bases removed from V and 5 bases from J, the gap between germline ends came to 16 bases. Germline V gene sequence: CDR1 SEHNR, CDR2 FQNEAQ (reference sequence). This CDR3 reads CASSLARGGLVTEAFF. CDR3 bases: TGTGCCAGCAGCTTAGCGCGTGGAGGGCTAGTGACTGAAGCTTTCTTT.